The rows below give T cell receptor beta chains drawn from one sample of a study of glioma-infiltrating T cells after dendritic cell vaccination. The assay was immunoSEQ multiplex PCR, and TCRdb's table has in-frame clones only and misses some. The sample carries approximately 92,000 clones, 65% to 85% recorded once. The sample in question was blood, obtained after dendritic cell vaccination. The source of these receptors is a human donor with glioblastoma. CDR3s include the opening cysteine and the closing phenylalanine or tryptophan.

TRBJ2-1,TRBV7-8,16,CASSQGGGNTYNEQFF
TRBJ1-2,TRBV15,17,CATTGSPGMGAVYGYTF
TRBJ2-1,TRBV27,18,CASSLGAPSGGYYNEQFF
TRBJ1-3,TRBV9,13,CASSVDTGNTIYF
TRBJ1-3,TRBV15,15,CATSRDRRSGNTIYF
TRBJ1-2,TRBV7-2,14,CASSRRQGAYGYTF
TRBJ2-3,TRBV21-1,18,CASSKREVPQGFTDTQYF
TRBJ2-7,TRBV18,16,CASSPEREDLSYEQYF
TRBJ1-2,TRBV28,12,CASREPGAGYTF
TRBJ2-1,TRBV5-1,13,CASKAGPLNEQFF